What follows are 14 T cell receptor beta chains derived from one specimen sequenced in a study of blood T cell repertoires in COVID-19. Profiling relied on immunoSEQ multiplex PCR, and the TCRdb table lists in-frame clones only, not all of them. This table holds roughly 120,000 clones, roughly 80% found once. Sequencing input: peripheral blood. These receptors originate from a human donor in a cohort sampled during active COVID-19.

V and J are TRBV10-3 and TRBJ1-1, with 7 bases matching TRBD1. Germline V CDR1 and CDR2: ENHRY, SYGVKD. Trimming cost V 3 bases and J 4 bases; bases outside gene matches: 5. The CDR3 loop spans 14 amino acids. The DNA of the CDR3 is TGTGCCATCAGTGATGCCAGGGGGGTCACTGAAGCTTTCTTT. Translated, it gives CAISDARGVTEAFF.

The count of this clone is one. This sequence joins TRBV6-2 or TRBV6-3 and TRBJ2-5; the D is unclear. Germline lookup yields CDR1 MNHEY and CDR2 SVGEGT. The CDR3 has 15 residues. V lost 2 bases and J lost 5, with 15 bases in between. CDR3 DNA sequence: TGTGCCAGCAGTTACAGCAGTCAAGGTAGCGAGACCCAGTACTTC. It codes for CASSYSSQGSETQYF.

This chain's CDR3 is CASSVGAGGPGSYEQYF. CDR3 sequence (DNA): TGTGCCAGCAGCGTAGGAGCGGGGGGCCCAGGCTCCTACGAGCAGTACTTC. The chain carries TRBV9 and TRBJ2-7, with TRBD2 identical over 9 bases. The CDR3 totals 17 residues. CDR1 and CDR2 (germline): SGDLS, YYNGEE. Trimming removed 0 bases from V and 0 bases from J; junction bases left unmatched: 7.

The V and J genes are TRBV18 and TRBJ1-1; the D gene is possibly TRBD1 (5 bases). This CDR3 contains 14 residues. V shed 2 bases and J shed 4 bases, with 11 bases lying between them. Per germline, CDR1 KGHSH and CDR2 LQKENI. The CDR3 sequence: CASSPGGGGTEAFF. The CDR3 DNA follows: TGTGCCAGCTCACCAGGGGGAGGAGGCACTGAAGCTTTCTTT. Complete variable domain (other parts from reference TRBV18 and TRBJ1-1): NAGVMQNPRHLVRRRGQEARLRCSPMKGHSHVYWYRQLPEEGLKFMVYLQKENIIDESGMPKERFSAEFPKEGPSILRIQQVVRGDSAAYFCASSPGGGGTEAFFGQGTRLTVV.

The chain has TRBV6-1 and TRBJ1-4, with 7 nucleotides matching TRBD1. This CDR3 is 16 amino acids long. J gave up 8 bases and V 1 base, and 10 bases lay outside the gene matches. Per the germline V gene, CDR1 is MNHNS and CDR2 is SASEGT. The CDR3 bases are TGTGCCAGCAGTGAAGGTCTAACAGGGGCCGGGGAAAAACTGTTTTTT. Its translation is CASSEGLTGAGEKLFF.

This rearrangement joins TRBV7-2 to TRBJ1-2; 12 nucleotides align to TRBD1. Germline V gene lookup returns CDR1 SGHTA and CDR2 FQGNSA. This CDR3 comprises 17 residues. The junction had 6 bases not matched to a gene; V was cut back by 4 bases and J by 0 bases. The CDR3 sequence is CASSSGTGGLANYGYTF. As DNA, the CDR3 is TGTGCCAGCAGCTCCGGGACAGGGGGCTTAGCTAACTATGGCTACACCTTC.

The chain joins TRBV28 to TRBJ1-1; 11 nucleotides match TRBD1. The CDR3 has 14 residues. Unmatched junction bases numbered 1, after V lost 6 bases and J lost 1 base. CDR1 MDHEN and CDR2 SYDVKM come from the germline V gene. CDR3 nucleotide sequence: TGTGCCAGCAGAGGACAGGGGGCGAACACTGAAGCTTTCTTT. It is translated as CASRGQGANTEAFF.

This chain uses TRBV6-5 with TRBJ2-7, with TRBD2 matching over 14 bases. The CDR3 length is 13 residues. The V segment lost 5 bases and the J segment 12 bases; nucleotides outside the gene matches: 6. CDR1 and CDR2 from the germline V gene are MNHEY and SVGAGI. The CDR3 spells CASSPRLAGGVYF. The CDR3 DNA is TGTGCCAGCAGTCCGCGACTAGCGGGGGGGGTGTACTTC.

This chain links TRBV25-1 with TRBJ1-2; D remains unclear. The germline CDR1 and CDR2 sequences are MGHDK and SYGVNS. The CDR3 length is 14 residues. Trimming took off 2 bases at V and 0 bases at J, with 7 bases between the two ends. DNA of the CDR3: TGTGCCAGCAGTGAAGCGGTAGCTAACTATGGCTACACCTTC. This gives the protein CASSEAVANYGYTF.

This chain uses TRBV29-1 with TRBJ2-1; 12 nucleotides match TRBD2. Germline loops: CDR1 SQVTM, CDR2 ANQGSEA. The CDR3 runs to 14 residues. V lost 1 base and J lost 9; bases outside the gene matches: 4. CDR3 sequence: CSVEASGGAIEQFF. The CDR3 nucleotides are TGCAGCGTTGAAGCTAGCGGGGGGGCCATTGAGCAGTTCTTC.

The chain has TRBV3-1 (or the pseudogene TRBV3-2) and TRBJ2-5; D perhaps matches TRBD2 (6 bases). Germline V lookup: CDR1 LGHDT, CDR2 YNNKEL (reference sequence). The CDR3 extends over 15 amino acids. Trimming pared 0 bases from V and 4 bases from J, leaving 12 bases between. As DNA, the CDR3 is TGTGCCAGCAGCCAAGAAGGGTTAGCGGTAGAGACCCAGTACTTC. Residues: CASSQEGLAVETQYF.

The chain is built from TRBV9 and TRBJ2-3; 8 nucleotides match TRBD2. Germline CDR1 SGDLS, CDR2 YYNGEE. The CDR3 has 15 residues. Trimming at V came to 0 bases and at J to 2 bases, leaving 2 bases not matched to a gene. CDR3 DNA: TGTGCCAGCAGCGTAGGCGGGGGGCCCACAGATACGCAGTATTTT. Translation: CASSVGGGPTDTQYF.

V gene TRBV6-5 combines with J gene TRBJ2-7; D perhaps matches TRBD2 (6 bases). The germline V gene encodes CDR1 MNHEY and CDR2 SVGAGI. V was trimmed by 6 bases and J by 7 bases, leaving 16 bases between them. This CDR3 comprises 13 residues. The CDR3 spells CASSYRRGGEQYF. For the CDR3, the DNA is TGTGCCAGCAGCTACAGGAGGGGTGGGGAGCAGTACTTC.

The chain carries TRBV5-5 and TRBJ2-5, with 16 nucleotides matching TRBD2. Germline loops: CDR1 SGHKS, CDR2 YYEKEE (reference sequence). The trim removed 0 bases at V and 5 bases at J, leaving 4 bases unmatched. This CDR3 has 17 amino acids. The CDR3 DNA reads TGTGCCAGCAGCTTGGTGGGACTAGCGGGGGGGCAGGAGACCCAGTACTTC. Translating gives CASSLVGLAGGQETQYF.